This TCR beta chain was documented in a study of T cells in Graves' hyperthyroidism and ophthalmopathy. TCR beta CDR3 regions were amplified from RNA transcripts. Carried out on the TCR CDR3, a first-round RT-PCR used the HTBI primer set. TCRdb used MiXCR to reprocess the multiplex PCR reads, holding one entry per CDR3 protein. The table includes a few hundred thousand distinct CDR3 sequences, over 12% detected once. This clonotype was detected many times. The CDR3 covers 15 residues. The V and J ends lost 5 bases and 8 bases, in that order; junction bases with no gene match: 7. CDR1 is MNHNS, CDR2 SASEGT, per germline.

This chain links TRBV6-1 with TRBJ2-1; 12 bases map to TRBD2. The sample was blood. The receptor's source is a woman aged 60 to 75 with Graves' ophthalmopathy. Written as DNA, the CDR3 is TGTGCCAGCAGTCAATCGACTAGCGGGAGTTATGAGCAGTTCTTC. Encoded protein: CASSQSTSGSYEQFF.